The 31 T cell receptor beta chains in this list originate from one sample, sequenced in a study of blood T cell repertoires in COVID-19. TCRdb keeps only in-frame clones here, not all; method: immunoSEQ multiplex PCR. The sample carries 9,500 to 15,000 clones, 90% recorded once. Sequencing was performed on peripheral blood. These TCRs come from a man between 65 and 79 years old with active COVID-19.

The gene calls are TRBV6-9 and TRBJ2-1, with TRBD2 matching over 7 bases. CDR1 is MNHGY, CDR2 SVAAGI, per germline. The V gene end was trimmed by 2 bases and the J gene end by 3 bases; junction bases not matched to a gene: 4. The CDR3 totals 15 residues. The CDR3 loop is CASSYTGTNYNEQFF. The DNA for the CDR3 is TGTGCCAGCAGTTATACTGGGACTAACTACAATGAGCAGTTCTTC.

This clone was seen just once. This rearrangement joins TRBV6-5 to TRBJ1-1; D ambiguous. Germline CDR1 is MNHEY and CDR2 is SVGAGI. Trimming took off 6 bases at V and 5 bases at J, with 10 bases between the two ends. The length of the CDR3 is 12 residues. The CDR3 DNA sequence: TGTGCCAGCAGCAACGGGTGGACTGAAGCTTTCTTT. Residues: CASSNGWTEAFF.

The gene calls are TRBV9 and TRBJ1-3, with D maybe TRBD1 (5 bases). Germline CDR1 reads SGDLS; CDR2 reads YYNGEE. Between the trimmed V and J ends, which lost 0 bases and 3 bases, there was a span of 13 bases. The CDR3 extends over 16 amino acids. The CDR3 DNA is TGTGCCAGCAGCGTAGCTTTCCAGGGTTTTGGAAACACCATATATTTT. This encodes CASSVAFQGFGNTIYF.

The V call is TRBV27, the J call TRBJ1-4; 7 bases match TRBD1. Germline-derived CDR1 and CDR2 are MNHEY and SMNVEV (reference sequence). The V segment lost 2 bases and the J segment 7 bases; nucleotides outside the gene matches: 7. This CDR3 region has 15 residues. The CDR3 protein is CASSLRQGRGEKLFF. The CDR3 DNA reads as TGTGCCAGCAGTTTACGACAGGGAAGGGGTGAAAAACTGTTTTTT.

The genes are TRBV6-5 and TRBJ1-2, with D perhaps matching TRBD1 (6 bases). Trimming took 6 bases from V and 6 from J, leaving 20 bases between them. This CDR3 comprises 15 residues. Germline CDR1 is MNHEY and CDR2 is SVGAGI. Written as DNA, the CDR3 is TGTGCCAGCAGGCTCTACGGAACAGGGCCTCATGGCTACACCTTC. It codes for CASRLYGTGPHGYTF.

The genes are TRBV27 and TRBJ2-1; 8 bases align to TRBD2. Per germline, CDR1 MNHEY and CDR2 SMNVEV (reference sequence). This CDR3 region has 15 residues. Trimming at V came to 10 bases and at J to 2 bases, leaving 10 bases not matched to a gene. The CDR3 sequence is CATIGGLATYNEQFF. In nucleotides, the CDR3 is TGTGCCACCATTGGTGGACTAGCTACCTACAATGAGCAGTTCTTC.

The gene calls are TRBV10-3 and TRBJ1-1; 9 positions match TRBD1. This CDR3 spans 15 amino acids. V lost 6 bases, J lost 5 bases, and 10 bases stayed unmatched. Per the germline V gene, CDR1 is ENHRY and CDR2 is SYGVKD. The CDR3 nucleotides read TGTGCCATCAGGGGGGACAGGGAAGGAGGAACTGAAGCTTTCTTT. It encodes CAIRGDREGGTEAFF.

The rearrangement links TRBV18 to TRBJ2-5; possibly TRBD2 for D (5 bases). CDR1 is KGHSH, CDR2 LQKENI, per germline. Trimming took off 3 bases at V and 5 bases at J, with 7 bases between the two ends. The CDR3 is 12 residues long. CDR3 sequence reads: CASSPRRETQYF. The CDR3 DNA follows: TGTGCCAGCTCACCCCGGAGGGAGACCCAGTACTTC.

The table lists this clone with a count of one. The chain carries TRBV29-1 and TRBJ2-4, with D possibly TRBD1 on 6 matching bases. V was shortened by 3 bases and J by 8 bases, with 17 bases between the two germline ends. The CDR3 extends over 14 amino acids. Germline CDR1 SQVTM, CDR2 ANQGSEA. CDR3 sequence: CSVEAQDSRYIQYF. The CDR3 DNA reads as TGCAGCGTTGAGGCTCAGGACAGCAGGTACATTCAGTACTTC. Full variable domain (remainder filled in from reference TRBV29-1 and TRBJ2-4): SAVISQKPSRDICQRGTSLTIQCQVDSQVTMMFWYRQQPGQSLTLIATANQGSEATYESGFVIDKFPISRPNLTFSTLTVSNMSPEDSSIYLCSVEAQDSRYIQYFGAGTRLSVL.

J is TRBJ1-5 and V is TRBV7-2; 10 nucleotides match TRBD1. After removal of 0 bases from V and 6 bases from J, the junction contained 5 bases not matched to a gene. Germline V CDR1 and CDR2: SGHTA, FQGNSA. The CDR3 covers 16 residues. The CDR3 here is CASSLAGQGISQPQHF. CDR3 sequence (DNA): TGTGCCAGCAGCTTAGCGGGACAGGGGATTAGTCAGCCCCAGCATTTT.

V and J are TRBV7-2 and TRBJ1-2, with 10 bases aligning to TRBD1. The CDR3 length is 15 residues. Germline CDR1 reads SGHTA; CDR2 reads FQGNSA. Trimming removed 6 bases from V and 2 bases from J; junction bases left unmatched: 6. The CDR3 DNA follows: TGTGCCAGCAGACTGGGGACAGGGGTAAACTATGGCTACACCTTC. Its protein is CASRLGTGVNYGYTF.

This clone was recorded only once. The V gene is TRBV4-1, the J gene TRBJ1-2; D possibly corresponds to TRBD1 (6 bases). The CDR3 length is 11 residues. The V end lost 6 bases, the J end lost 5 bases, and 7 bases lay between the germline ends. From germline, CDR1 is MGHRA and CDR2 YSYEKL. This CDR3 is CASRDRYGYTF. CDR3 DNA: TGCGCCAGCAGGGACAGATATGGCTACACCTTC.

Remarks on this clone: One end of the junction varies from germline; a read error may be responsible. The chain couples TRBV6-4 to TRBJ1-2; no reliable D call. Germline CDR1 reads MRHNA; CDR2 reads SNTAGT. This CDR3 is 12 amino acids long. The CDR3 spells CASSVSREPFFF. For the CDR3, the DNA is TGTGCCAGCAGTGTTTCCCGGGAACCATTTTTCTTC.

V usage is TRBV18 and J usage is TRBJ2-3; a weak D match, TRBD2 (6 bases). The ends were cut back, 6 bases at V and 6 bases at J, with 25 bases in the middle. Looked up from germline, CDR1 is KGHSH and CDR2 is LQKENI. The CDR3 has 17 residues. The CDR3 DNA reads as TGTGCCAGCTCCCCGGGAGCGAGACGTCGGTTGATTGATACGCAGTATTTT. Its protein is CASSPGARRRLIDTQYF.

This sequence joins TRBV6-4 and TRBJ2-7, with 7 positions matching TRBD2. Losses at the gene ends were 3 bases for V and 2 bases for J; bases not matched to a gene: 10. The CDR3 covers 16 residues. From germline, CDR1 is MRHNA and CDR2 SNTAGT. The CDR3 region has the DNA TGTGCCAGCAGTGAAAGCGGGCGGGAGTTTGCCTACGAGCAGTACTTC. Residues: CASSESGREFAYEQYF.

The chain links TRBV11-2 to TRBJ2-7, with TRBD2 matching 11 bases. The length of the CDR3 is 16 residues. Germline values: CDR1 SGHAT, CDR2 FQNNGV. Losses at the gene ends were 8 bases for V and 4 bases for J; bases not matched to a gene: 13. This CDR3 reads CASASVRTSGLYEQYF. The CDR3 coding sequence is TGTGCCAGCGCTAGCGTCCGGACTAGCGGGTTGTACGAGCAGTACTTC.

The gene calls are TRBV29-1 and TRBJ2-3, with D unresolved. CDR3 length: 12 residues. Per germline, CDR1 SQVTM and CDR2 ANQGSEA. V was clipped by 3 bases and J by 9 bases, with 13 bases between them. The CDR3 coding sequence is TGCAGCGTTGATACCCAGTCTAGGACGCAGTATTTT. This translates into CSVDTQSRTQYF.

The rearrangement joins TRBV5-1 to TRBJ1-2, with D possibly TRBD1 on 6 matching bases. The CDR3 is made up of 14 amino acids. The germline CDR1 and CDR2 sequences are SGHRS and YFSETQ. V was pared by 4 bases and J by 1 base, with 11 bases between. In DNA, the CDR3 is TGCGCCAGCAGCACGGGACAAATTAACTATGGCTACACCTTC. This encodes CASSTGQINYGYTF.

The gene calls are TRBV6-5 and TRBJ2-2; D possibly corresponds to TRBD1 (6 bases). The CDR3 is made up of 14 amino acids. V lost 11 bases and J lost 5, with 18 bases in between. Germline V gene lookup returns CDR1 MNHEY and CDR2 SVGAGI. The CDR3 protein is CAGRRTERTGELFF. The CDR3 DNA is TGTGCCGGACGGAGGACAGAAAGGACCGGGGAGCTGTTTTTT.

The chain is built from TRBV5-4 and TRBJ2-2; 8 bases agree with TRBD1. The germline CDR1 and CDR2 sequences are SGHNT and YYREEE (reference sequence). After removal of 0 bases from V and 6 bases from J, the junction contained 7 bases not matched to a gene. The CDR3 is 16 residues long. CDR3 nucleotides: TGTGCCAGCAGCTTGGTTGGTCAGGGGGCGGCCGGGGAGCTGTTTTTT. Amino acids: CASSLVGQGAAGELFF.

The chain carries TRBV25-1 and TRBJ2-7; D possibly corresponds to TRBD2 (6 bases). Trimming took 8 bases from V and 2 from J, leaving 19 bases between them. CDR1 and CDR2 from the germline V gene are MGHDK and SYGVNS. The CDR3 is 15 amino acids. CDR3 coding DNA: TGTGCCAGCGCCCCGCCCCCCGGCGGGACCTACGAGCAGTACTTC. Protein sequence: CASAPPPGGTYEQYF.

This clone was picked up one time. V is TRBV19 and J is TRBJ1-6; unclear D gene. The CDR3 length is 16 residues. Germline-derived CDR1 and CDR2 are LNHDA and SQIVND (reference sequence). The V gene lost 4 bases and the J gene lost 7 bases, with 17 bases spanning the gap. CDR3 nucleotides: TGTGCCAGTAGTAGCCAGGAAACTAGACGGAATTCACCCCTCCACTTT. Translation gives CASSSQETRRNSPLHF.

This sequence joins TRBV7-3 and TRBJ1-3, with D unresolved. Deletions cut 9 bases from V and 0 bases from J, with 18 bases between. The CDR3 extends over 16 amino acids. Per the germline V gene, CDR1 is SGHTA and CDR2 is FQGTGA. The CDR3 sequence: CARWGVGNLSGNTIYF. The CDR3 bases are TGTGCCAGGTGGGGAGTGGGTAACCTCTCTGGAAACACCATATATTTT.

The chain has TRBV10-2 and TRBJ1-1; perhaps TRBD1 as D (5 bases). In germline, CDR1 is WSHSY, CDR2 SAAADI. The germline V and J ends were trimmed by 6 bases and 1 base, with 9 bases remaining between them. The CDR3 runs 13 residues. The CDR3 coding sequence is TGCGCCAGCAGATCGACAGAGAACACTGAAGCTTTCTTT. This gives the protein CASRSTENTEAFF.

There are a few counts of this clone. The rearrangement joins TRBV19 to TRBJ2-7; 7 bases are a match to TRBD1. Germline assignment: CDR1 LNHDA and CDR2 SQIVND (reference sequence). J gave up 2 bases and V 2 bases, and 9 bases lay outside the gene matches. The CDR3 sequence is 16 residues long. CDR3 nucleotide sequence: TGTGCCAGTAGTATACGATACGACAGGGCTACCTACGAGCAGTACTTC. This sequence encodes CASSIRYDRATYEQYF.

The rearrangement joins TRBV2 to TRBJ2-3; 9 bases are a match to TRBD1. V shed 10 bases and J 3 bases; nucleotides not matched to a gene: 5. Germline V gene data show CDR1 as SNHLY and CDR2 as FYNNEI. The CDR3 is 13 amino acids. The CDR3 DNA reads TGTGCCACCCCGGGACAGGGAACAGATACGCAGTATTTT. Its protein product is CATPGQGTDTQYF.

This clone showed up just a few times. The gene calls are TRBV5-1 and TRBJ1-2; 7 nucleotides agree with TRBD1. Trimming removed 4 bases from V and 2 bases from J; junction bases left unmatched: 2. CDR3 length: 13 amino acids. Per germline, CDR1 SGHRS and CDR2 YFSETQ. CDR3 region: CASSRDSNYGYTF. CDR3 bases: TGCGCCAGCAGCAGGGACAGCAACTATGGCTACACCTTC.

The rearrangement uses TRBV12-3 or TRBV12-4 and TRBJ1-6, with 9 bases aligning to TRBD1. Unmatched junction bases numbered 5, after V lost 7 bases and J lost 10 bases. CDR3 size: 13 residues. The CDR3 loop is CASTGQGLSPLHF. In nucleotides, the CDR3 is TGTGCCAGCACCGGACAGGGGTTGTCACCCCTCCACTTT.

This chain uses TRBV18 with TRBJ2-7; 11 nucleotides line up with TRBD1. The CDR3 is 14 residues long. Germline loops: CDR1 KGHSH, CDR2 LQKENI. The junction had 3 bases not matched to a gene; V was cut back by 3 bases and J by 5 bases. CDR3 in DNA: TGTGCCAGCTCACCGGGGACAGGGGGAGACGAGCAGTACTTC. Translation gives CASSPGTGGDEQYF. The whole variable domain, filled in from reference TRBV18 and TRBJ2-7, reads NAGVMQNPRHLVRRRGQEARLRCSPMKGHSHVYWYRQLPEEGLKFMVYLQKENIIDESGMPKERFSAEFPKEGPSILRIQQVVRGDSAAYFCASSPGTGGDEQYFGPGTRLTVT.

The chain has TRBV7-6 and TRBJ2-3, with TRBD1 as a possible D gene (5 bases). Deletions cut 3 bases from V and 0 bases from J, with 10 bases between. The germline V gene has CDR1 SGHVS and CDR2 FNYEAQ. CDR3 length: 15 amino acids. This chain's CDR3 is CASSLEQDSTDTQYF. The CDR3 coding sequence is TGTGCCAGCAGCTTGGAACAGGATAGCACAGATACGCAGTATTTT. Together with reference TRBV7-6 and TRBJ2-3, the CDR3 gives the full variable domain: GAGVSQSPRYKVTKRGQDVALRCDPISGHVSLYWYRQALGQGPEFLTYFNYEAQQDKSGLPNDRFSAERPEGSISTLTIQRTEQRDSAMYRCASSLEQDSTDTQYFGPGTRLTVL.

V is TRBV7-2 and J is TRBJ1-4; a weak D match, TRBD1 (5 bases). In germline, CDR1 is SGHTA, CDR2 FQGNSA. V shed 1 base and J shed 6 bases, with 15 bases lying between them. This CDR3 is built from 16 residues. CDR3 amino acids: CASSLGGTGLYEKLFF. CDR3 in DNA: TGTGCCAGCAGCTTAGGGGGCACTGGGCTATATGAAAAACTGTTTTTT.